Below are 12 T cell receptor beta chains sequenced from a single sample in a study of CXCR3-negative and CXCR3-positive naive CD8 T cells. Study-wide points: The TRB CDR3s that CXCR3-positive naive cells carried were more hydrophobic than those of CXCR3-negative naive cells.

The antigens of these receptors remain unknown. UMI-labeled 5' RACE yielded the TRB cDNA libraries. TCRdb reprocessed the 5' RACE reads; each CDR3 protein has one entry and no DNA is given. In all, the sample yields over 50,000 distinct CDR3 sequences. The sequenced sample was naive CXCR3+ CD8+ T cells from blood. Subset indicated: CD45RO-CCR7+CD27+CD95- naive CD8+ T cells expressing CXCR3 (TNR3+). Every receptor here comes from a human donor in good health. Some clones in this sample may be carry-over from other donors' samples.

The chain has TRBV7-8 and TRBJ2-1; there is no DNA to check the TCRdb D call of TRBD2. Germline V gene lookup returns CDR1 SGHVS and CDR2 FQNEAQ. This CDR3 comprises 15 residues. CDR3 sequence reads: CASSFTSGSNNEQFF.

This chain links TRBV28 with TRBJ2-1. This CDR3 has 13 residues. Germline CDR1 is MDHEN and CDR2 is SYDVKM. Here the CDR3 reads CASSLVDHNEQFF.

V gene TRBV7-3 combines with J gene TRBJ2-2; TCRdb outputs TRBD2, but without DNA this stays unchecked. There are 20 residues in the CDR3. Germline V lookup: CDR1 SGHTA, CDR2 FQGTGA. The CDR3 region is CASSSTKTSGVAANTGELFF.

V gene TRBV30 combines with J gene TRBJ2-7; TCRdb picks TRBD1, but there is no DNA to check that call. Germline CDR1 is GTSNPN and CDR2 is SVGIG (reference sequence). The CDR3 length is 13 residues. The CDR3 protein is CAWSVTTGYEQYF.

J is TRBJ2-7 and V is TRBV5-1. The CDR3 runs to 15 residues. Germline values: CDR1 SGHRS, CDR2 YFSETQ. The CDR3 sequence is CASSLAVFGDYEQYF.

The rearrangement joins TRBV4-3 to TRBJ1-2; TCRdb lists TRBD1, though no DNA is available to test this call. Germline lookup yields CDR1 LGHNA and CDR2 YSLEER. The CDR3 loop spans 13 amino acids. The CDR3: CASSQVETGIYTF.

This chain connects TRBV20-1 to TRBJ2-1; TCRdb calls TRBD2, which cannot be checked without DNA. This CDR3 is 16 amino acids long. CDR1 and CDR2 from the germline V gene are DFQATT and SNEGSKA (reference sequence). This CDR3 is CSARASTSGDYNEQFF.

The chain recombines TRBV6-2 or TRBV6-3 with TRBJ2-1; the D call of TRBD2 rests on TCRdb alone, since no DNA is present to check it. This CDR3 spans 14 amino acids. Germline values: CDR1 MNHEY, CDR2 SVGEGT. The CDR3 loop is CASSYSTEGNEQFF.

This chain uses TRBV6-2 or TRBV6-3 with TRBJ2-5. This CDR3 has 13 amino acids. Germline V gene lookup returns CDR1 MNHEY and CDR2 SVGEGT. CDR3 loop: CASNYLLGETQYF.

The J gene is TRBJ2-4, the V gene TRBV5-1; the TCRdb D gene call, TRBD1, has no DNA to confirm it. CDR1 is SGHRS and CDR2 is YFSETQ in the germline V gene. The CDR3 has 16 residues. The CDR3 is CASRPLTGTEVEIQYF. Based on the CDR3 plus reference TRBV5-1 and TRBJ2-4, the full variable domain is KAGVTQTPRYLIKTRGQQVTLSCSPISGHRSVSWYQQTPGQGLQFLFEYFSETQRNKGNFPGRFSGRQFSNSRSEMNVSTLELGDSALYLCASRPLTGTEVEIQYFGAGTRLSVL.

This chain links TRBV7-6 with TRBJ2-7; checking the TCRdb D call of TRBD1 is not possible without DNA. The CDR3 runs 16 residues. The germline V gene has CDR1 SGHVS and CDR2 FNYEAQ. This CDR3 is CASSLAPGQRFLEQYF.

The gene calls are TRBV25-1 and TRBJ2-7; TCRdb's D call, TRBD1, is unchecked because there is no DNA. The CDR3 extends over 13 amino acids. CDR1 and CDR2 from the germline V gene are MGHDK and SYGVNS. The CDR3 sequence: CASTRGGPYEQYF.